Following are 27 T cell receptor beta chains from one sample sequenced in a study of CD8 T cells in ankylosing spondylitis. TCRdb re-analysed the 5' RACE reads in MiXCR, keeping a single row per CDR3 protein. The sample has some 140,000 distinct CDR3 sequences, around 7.9% seen once; the top ten hold around 12%. Input material: blood, either unsorted or a sorted T cell fraction (not recorded which). These receptors were taken from a female donor with ankylosing spondylitis or in good health (not recorded which).

This clonotype was seen repeatedly, ten times or more. V and J are TRBV4-1 and TRBJ2-5, with TRBD2 identical over 9 bases. This CDR3 has 13 residues. Trimming cost V 5 bases and J 5 bases; bases outside gene matches: 3. Germline lookup yields CDR1 MGHRA and CDR2 YSYEKL. CDR3 region: CASSRTSGETQYF. The CDR3 nucleotides are TGCGCCAGCAGCAGAACTAGCGGGGAGACCCAGTACTTC.

This clonotype was counted a few times. A much larger clone lies a single base off, so this may be a read error. This chain links TRBV5-5 with TRBJ2-7; maybe TRBD2 (6 bases). The CDR3 spans 13 residues. With 6 bases removed from V and 6 bases from J, the gap between germline ends came to 16 bases. From germline, CDR1 is SGHKS and CDR2 YYEKEE (reference sequence). The CDR3 loop is CASNPVRGGEQYF. As DNA, the CDR3 is TGTGCCAGCAACCCTGTGCGGGGCGGCGAGCAGTACTTC.

This clonotype was observed at least ten times. The chain employs TRBV6-1 and TRBJ2-7, with 8 bases fitting TRBD2. CDR3 size: 15 residues. The trim removed 6 bases at V and 0 bases at J, leaving 7 bases unmatched. The V gene's germline CDR1 is MNHNS and CDR2 SASEGT. The CDR3, as DNA: TGTGCCAGCAGACTTAGCGGGGCAAGCTCCTACGAGCAGTACTTC. This translates into CASRLSGASSYEQYF.

This clonotype was recorded many times. This sequence joins TRBV27 and TRBJ2-7, with 8 bases fitting TRBD1. The CDR3 has 15 residues. V shed 6 bases, J shed 6 bases, and the junction held 13 bases outside the gene matches. CDR1 and CDR2 (germline): MNHEY, SMNVEV (reference sequence). The DNA for the CDR3 is TGTGCCAGCAGAACCGACAGGGGAACAGAGAGCGAGCAGTACTTC. It yields the protein CASRTDRGTESEQYF.

This clonotype was detected ten times or more. This chain joins TRBV4-1 and TRBJ2-3; the D is unclear. The V and J ends lost 1 base and 2 bases respectively, with 10 bases between them. Germline V gene sequence: CDR1 MGHRA, CDR2 YSYEKL. The CDR3 is 15 amino acids. CDR3 in DNA: TGCGCCAGCAGCCAAGGTTTAACCTCCACAGATACGCAGTATTTT. Amino acid sequence: CASSQGLTSTDTQYF.

This clonotype was detected ten times or more. This chain joins TRBV12-3 or TRBV12-4 and TRBJ1-2, with TRBD1 as a possible D gene (5 bases). This CDR3 is 15 amino acids long. V was trimmed by 4 bases and J by 1 base, leaving 13 bases between them. This CDR3 is CASSSRDLLNYGYTF. The DNA of the CDR3 is TGTGCCAGCAGTTCACGGGACCTGCTTAACTATGGCTACACCTTC.

This clonotype was seen repeatedly, ten times or more. The chain joins TRBV5-1 to TRBJ2-2; D not resolved. Germline V lookup: CDR1 SGHRS, CDR2 YFSETQ. This CDR3 comprises 15 residues. Between the trimmed V and J ends, which lost 0 bases and 4 bases, there was a span of 10 bases. CDR3 sequence reads: CASSLEQTFTGELFF. Here the CDR3 DNA reads TGCGCCAGCAGCTTGGAACAGACATTCACCGGGGAGCTGTTTTTT.

This clonotype came up many times. This chain uses TRBV5-6 with TRBJ2-7; D possibly matches TRBD1 or TRBD2 (5 bases each). V was clipped by 4 bases and J by 3 bases, with 14 bases between them. Germline-derived CDR1 and CDR2 are SGHDT and YYEEEE. This CDR3 is built from 14 residues. The CDR3 here is CASSVGGVNYEQYF. As DNA, the CDR3 is TGTGCCAGCAGCGTTGGGGGAGTAAACTACGAGCAGTACTTC.

This clonotype was detected many times. The chain joins TRBV6-1 to TRBJ2-3; TRBD2 matches at 8 bases. V shed 7 bases, J shed 3 bases, and the junction held 6 bases outside the gene matches. The length of the CDR3 is 14 residues. Germline loops: CDR1 MNHNS, CDR2 SASEGT. The CDR3 here is CASTRGGLTDTQYF. CDR3 bases: TGTGCCAGCACTCGGGGGGGCCTGACAGATACGCAGTATTTT.

The genes are TRBV5-4 and TRBJ2-3, with D unresolved. The CDR3 loop spans 13 amino acids. CDR1 is SGHNT, CDR2 YYREEE, per germline (reference sequence). V lost 4 bases and J 3 bases, leaving 9 bases between the germline ends. The CDR3 nucleotides are TGTGCCAGCAGCACCCGTCGGACAGATACGCAGTATTTT. Protein: CASSTRRTDTQYF.

This clonotype came up a few times. The chain has TRBV18 and TRBJ2-7; D not resolved. The V gene lost 2 bases and the J gene lost 2 bases, with 13 bases spanning the gap. Germline-derived CDR1 and CDR2 are KGHSH and LQKENI. The CDR3 has 15 amino acids. The CDR3 DNA is TGTGCCAGCTCACCAGGAGACCAGCAAACCTACGAGCAGTACTTC. Protein sequence: CASSPGDQQTYEQYF. The entire variable domain, with the rest obtained from reference TRBV18 and TRBJ2-7, is as follows: NAGVMQNPRHLVRRRGQEARLRCSPMKGHSHVYWYRQLPEEGLKFMVYLQKENIIDESGMPKERFSAEFPKEGPSILRIQQVVRGDSAAYFCASSPGDQQTYEQYFGPGTRLTVT.

This clonotype was seen many times. The chain recombines TRBV4-2 with TRBJ2-3, with 12 nucleotides matching TRBD2. Germline CDR1 reads LGHNA; CDR2 reads YNFKEQ. J was trimmed by 6 bases and V by 0 bases; bases with no gene match: 10. CDR3 length: 18 residues. In DNA form, the CDR3 reads TGTGCCAGCAGCCAAGATCGGGCTAGCGGGGGGGCTTTCGATACGCAGTATTTT. This gives the protein CASSQDRASGGAFDTQYF.

This clonotype was recorded many times. This rearrangement joins TRBV28 to TRBJ1-3, with 11 bases matching TRBD1. The CDR3 has 16 residues. Trimming removed 6 bases from V and 4 bases from J; junction bases left unmatched: 8. The germline gives CDR1 MDHEN, CDR2 SYDVKM. This CDR3 reads CASSSGQGAQGNTIYF. The CDR3 nucleotides read TGTGCCAGCAGCTCCGGACAGGGGGCTCAAGGAAACACCATATATTTT.

Regarding this clonotype: A single base separates this from a much larger clone, so it may be a read error. This chain links TRBV7-6 with TRBJ2-3; 7 bases line up with TRBD2. CDR3 length equals 15 residues. V lost 5 bases to trimming and J lost 3 bases; unmatched junction nucleotides: 8. CDR1 is SGHVS, CDR2 FNYEAQ, per germline. The CDR3 spells CASSPLLATTDTQYF. CDR3 in DNA: TGTGCCAGCAGCCCCTTACTAGCGACGACAGATACGCAGTATTTT.

This clonotype was seen at least ten times. The V and J genes are TRBV6-1 and TRBJ2-3; 7 positions match TRBD1. Per germline, CDR1 MNHNS and CDR2 SASEGT. J was trimmed by 5 bases and V by 6 bases; bases with no gene match: 5. The CDR3 spans 13 residues. The CDR3 coding sequence is TGTGCCAGCAGGACCGGGACAGAAGATACGCAGTATTTT. This translates into CASRTGTEDTQYF.

This clonotype was observed at least ten times. J is TRBJ2-2 and V is TRBV29-1; no definite D call. Germline CDR1 and CDR2: SQVTM and ANQGSEA. V shed 3 bases and J shed 5 bases, with 4 bases lying between them. This CDR3 region has 11 residues. In DNA, the CDR3 is TGCAGCGTTGAGAAGACCGGGGAGCTGTTTTTT. Protein sequence: CSVEKTGELFF.

The gene calls are TRBV20-1 and TRBJ2-7, with D perhaps TRBD2 (6 bases). Looked up from germline, CDR1 is DFQATT and CDR2 is SNEGSKA (reference sequence). The CDR3 totals 14 residues. The germline V and J ends were trimmed by 0 bases and 0 bases, with 9 bases remaining between them. CDR3 bases: TGCAGTGCTAGAGATGGGGGGAGCTCCTACGAGCAGTACTTC. Protein product: CSARDGGSSYEQYF.

This clonotype was seen at least ten times. This chain links TRBV3-1 with TRBJ1-1; tentatively, D is TRBD1 (5 bases). From germline, CDR1 is LGHDT and CDR2 YNNKEL (reference sequence). V lost 1 base to trimming and J lost 10 bases, with 13 bases between them. CDR3 size: 13 residues. The CDR3 DNA reads as TGTGCCAGCAGCCAAGGGTGGGGGATGGGAGCTTTCTTT. Translated: CASSQGWGMGAFF.

As to this clonotype: Sequence at one end of the junction differs from germline and may be a read error. The rearrangement links TRBV5-1 to TRBJ2-2, with 10 positions matching TRBD1. The CDR3 extends over 16 amino acids. Per germline, CDR1 SGHRS and CDR2 YFSETQ. Here the CDR3 DNA reads TGCGCCAGCAGCTCCGACAGGGGGCTGAACGCCGGGGAGCTGTTTTTT. Its protein is CASSSDRGLNAGELFF.

This clonotype was seen only a few times. The rearrangement joins TRBV27 to TRBJ1-5, with D perhaps matching TRBD1 (5 bases). V lost 6 bases and J 5 bases, leaving 20 bases between the germline ends. The CDR3 has 16 residues. Germline V gene data show CDR1 as MNHEY and CDR2 as SMNVEV (reference sequence). The CDR3 nucleotides are TGTGCCAGCAGCTCTATAATCGGACAAGGCGATCAGCCCCAGCATTTT. Translating gives CASSSIIGQGDQPQHF.

This clonotype showed up many times. The chain uses TRBV9 and TRBJ2-3; no definite D call. Trimming cost V 0 bases and J 6 bases, with 8 bases left between them. The CDR3 has 13 amino acids. The germline gives CDR1 SGDLS, CDR2 YYNGEE. CDR3 coding DNA: TGTGCCAGCAGCGTAGACCGACCGGATACGCAGTATTTT. This translates into CASSVDRPDTQYF.

This clonotype was recorded many times. The chain combines TRBV20-1 with TRBJ1-1, with D perhaps TRBD1 (5 bases). Trimming pared 6 bases from V and 0 bases from J, leaving 11 bases between. The CDR3 covers 13 residues. Germline V lookup: CDR1 DFQATT, CDR2 SNEGSKA (reference sequence). DNA for the CDR3: TGCAGTGCCAGTGAGGGGATGAACACTGAAGCTTTCTTT. Translating it yields CSASEGMNTEAFF.

This clonotype came up many times. This chain uses TRBV5-6 with TRBJ1-1; a weak D match, TRBD1 (6 bases). Trimming left V 1 base short and J 4 bases short, with 17 bases between. This CDR3 spans 16 amino acids. CDR1 and CDR2 from the germline V gene are SGHDT and YYEEEE. The CDR3 DNA follows: TGTGCCAGCAGCTTGTCTTTTCAGGGGCTCAGCACTGAAGCTTTCTTT. It is translated as CASSLSFQGLSTEAFF.

This clonotype was counted at least ten times. The chain joins TRBV11-1 to TRBJ2-7; weak D call: TRBD1 (5 bases). The V gene's germline CDR1 is SGHAT and CDR2 FQDESV (reference sequence). Trimming stripped 5 bases from V and 8 bases from J, with 19 bases between. CDR3 size: 14 residues. The CDR3 nucleotides read TGTGCCAGCAGCCAGGGCGGAAGGGCTATACAGCAGTACTTC. Amino acids: CASSQGGRAIQQYF.

This clonotype was seen at least ten times. The V call is TRBV20-1, the J call TRBJ1-6; TRBD1 might be the D (6 bases). From germline, CDR1 is DFQATT and CDR2 SNEGSKA (reference sequence). The CDR3 runs to 13 residues. Trimming took off 4 bases at V and 10 bases at J, with 14 bases between the two ends. In nucleotides, the CDR3 is TGCAGTGCTACAGGGGATTCGGGGTCACCCCTCCACTTT. Protein product: CSATGDSGSPLHF.

There are a few counts of this clonotype. The CDR3 DNA reads as TGTGCCAGCAGCTTAGAGAGGGGCAATGAGCAGTTCTTC. It is translated as CASSLERGNEQFF. The rearrangement links TRBV7-2 to TRBJ2-1; D is perhaps TRBD1 or TRBD2 (5 bases each). V gave up 1 base and J gave up 6 bases, with 7 bases separating them. The CDR3 runs 13 residues. Germline V gives CDR1 SGHTA, CDR2 FQGNSA.

In its sample, this clonotype was seen many times. This sequence joins TRBV7-8 and TRBJ1-1; D is unresolved. The V end lost 1 base, the J end lost 4 bases, and 7 bases lay between the germline ends. Germline V gene lookup returns CDR1 SGHVS and CDR2 FQNEAQ. The CDR3 is 13 residues long. CDR3 bases: TGTGCCAGCAGCTTAGGACGGTTCACTGAAGCTTTCTTT. Amino acids: CASSLGRFTEAFF.